One and the same sample provided the 19 T cell receptor beta chains below, sequenced in a study of blood T cell repertoires in COVID-19. TCRdb's table, derived via immunoSEQ multiplex PCR, lists solely in-frame clones and lacks some. The sample gives almost 95,000 clones, about 71% of which show up once; 20% to 25% is in the top ten. Material: peripheral blood. All receptors derive from a woman in her sixties in a cohort sampled during active or convalescent COVID-19.

The CDR3 region is CASSLGDGGPPETQYF. The CDR3 DNA sequence: TGTGCCAGCAGCTTAGGCGACGGGGGGCCTCCAGAGACCCAGTACTTC. The chain is built from TRBV7-2 and TRBJ2-5; D perhaps matches TRBD2 (7 bases). The V gene's germline CDR1 is SGHTA and CDR2 FQGNSA. The ends were cut back, 1 base at V and 4 bases at J, with 16 bases in the middle. This CDR3 contains 16 residues. Full variable domain (rest looked up from reference TRBV7-2 and TRBJ2-5): GAGVSQSPSNKVTEKGKDVELRCDPISGHTALYWYRQSLGQGLEFLIYFQGNSAPDKSGLPSDRFSAERTGGSVSTLTIQRTQQEDSAVYLCASSLGDGGPPETQYFGPGTRLLVL.

The chain uses TRBV10-3 and TRBJ2-3, with D possibly TRBD1 on 6 matching bases. Looked up from germline, CDR1 is ENHRY and CDR2 is SYGVKD. V lost 3 bases to trimming and J lost 4 bases, with 8 bases between them. The CDR3 is 13 amino acids. The CDR3 region is CAISEQGADTQYF. The CDR3 DNA sequence: TGTGCCATCAGTGAACAGGGCGCAGATACGCAGTATTTT.

V usage is TRBV28 and J usage is TRBJ2-1; D is perhaps TRBD1 (5 bases). Germline V gene sequence: CDR1 MDHEN, CDR2 SYDVKM. V was shortened by 3 bases and J by 4 bases, with 7 bases between the two germline ends. The CDR3 extends over 13 amino acids. DNA for the CDR3: TGTGCCAGCAGTTTGCAGGGATACAATGAGCAGTTCTTC. It specifies CASSLQGYNEQFF.

The V and J genes are TRBV30 and TRBJ2-3; TRBD2 matches 10 bases. Germline CDR1 is GTSNPN and CDR2 is SVGIG (reference sequence). This CDR3 has 18 amino acids. Unmatched junction bases numbered 12, after V lost 2 bases and J lost 1 base. In nucleotides, the CDR3 is TGTGCCTGGAGTCCAAGCGGGGGGGTAAAACGAGGCACAGATACGCAGTATTTT. It translates to CAWSPSGGVKRGTDTQYF.

The chain employs TRBV6-5 and TRBJ1-1; 9 bases agree with TRBD1. Germline V CDR1 and CDR2: MNHEY, SVGAGI. V lost 7 bases, J lost 6 bases, and 9 bases stayed unmatched. The CDR3 sequence is 14 residues long. Written as DNA, the CDR3 is TGTGCCAGCACACGGGGGACAGGGAGCGCTGAAGCTTTCTTT. Amino acid sequence: CASTRGTGSAEAFF.

The V gene is TRBV11-2, the J gene TRBJ1-3, with D uncertain. This CDR3 comprises 14 residues. Germline assignment: CDR1 SGHAT and CDR2 FQNNGV. V lost 3 bases and J 2 bases, leaving 8 bases between the germline ends. CDR3 sequence reads: CASSFTEAGNTIYF. The CDR3 DNA follows: TGTGCCAGCAGCTTTACTGAGGCTGGAAACACCATATATTTT.

V gene TRBV15 combines with J gene TRBJ2-5, with TRBD1 matching 8 bases. This CDR3 spans 16 amino acids. Germline trimming cut 4 bases from V and 4 bases from J; bases unmatched to any gene: 11. Germline V gene sequence: CDR1 LNHNV, CDR2 YYDKDF (reference sequence). The CDR3 loop is CATSTAESGGGETQYF. The CDR3 nucleotides are TGTGCCACCAGCACAGCGGAATCAGGGGGCGGAGAGACCCAGTACTTC.

This sequence joins TRBV19 and TRBJ2-3; TRBD2 is a possible D gene (6 bases). The CDR3 consists of 16 residues. Germline assignment: CDR1 LNHDA and CDR2 SQIVND (reference sequence). V lost 3 bases to trimming and J lost 0 bases, with 13 bases between them. DNA for the CDR3: TGTGCCAGTAGTATCATTCGGGGGACTAGCACAGATACGCAGTATTTT. This sequence encodes CASSIIRGTSTDTQYF. The whole variable domain, filled in from reference TRBV19 and TRBJ2-3, reads DGGITQSPKYLFRKEGQNVTLSCEQNLNHDAMYWYRQDPGQGLRLIYYSQIVNDFQKGDIAEGYSVSREKKESFPLTVTSAQKNPTAFYLCASSIIRGTSTDTQYFGPGTRLTVL.

The rearrangement uses TRBV5-1 and TRBJ2-7, with D maybe TRBD2 (7 bases). Trimming cost V 4 bases and J 5 bases, with 16 bases left between them. The CDR3 consists of 14 residues. Germline V CDR1 and CDR2: SGHRS, YFSETQ. The CDR3 sequence: CASSIRGAAHEQYF. The CDR3 DNA reads TGCGCCAGCAGCATACGGGGGGCCGCCCACGAGCAGTACTTC.

The gene calls are TRBV11-3 and TRBJ1-1; no clear D. V lost 5 bases and J lost 0, with 7 bases in between. The CDR3 consists of 13 residues. Germline V gene data show CDR1 as SGHNT and CDR2 as YENEEA. CDR3: CASSLALNTEAFF. CDR3 nucleotides: TGTGCCAGCAGCCTAGCTTTGAACACTGAAGCTTTCTTT.

The chain carries TRBV30 and TRBJ2-1; 7 bases are shared with TRBD2. CDR3 size: 13 residues. V shed 3 bases and J 6 bases; nucleotides not matched to a gene: 5. Germline CDR1 GTSNPN, CDR2 SVGIG (reference sequence). CDR3 nucleotide sequence: TGTGCCTGGAGGTGGACTAGAGGCAATGAGCAGTTCTTC. It codes for CAWRWTRGNEQFF.

The V and J genes are TRBV18 and TRBJ2-1; TRBD2 matches 12 bases. The CDR3 runs to 16 residues. CDR1 and CDR2 (germline): KGHSH, LQKENI. Trimming removed 6 bases from V and 0 bases from J; junction bases left unmatched: 3. The CDR3 coding sequence is TGTGCCAGCTCGGCGACTAGCGGGGGCTCCTACAATGAGCAGTTCTTC. Translating it yields CASSATSGGSYNEQFF.

This clone was found a few times. The CDR3 DNA sequence: TGTGCCAGCAGCTTAGCGTCAGGGGAAACCTACGAGCAGTACTTC. Translation gives CASSLASGETYEQYF. The V gene is TRBV7-6, the J gene TRBJ2-7, with a tentative D call TRBD1 (6 bases). CDR3 length: 15 residues. Germline CDR1 and CDR2: SGHVS and FNYEAQ. V gave up 0 bases and J gave up 2 bases, with 11 bases separating them.

This clone appeared once. The CDR3, as DNA: TGTGCCAGCAGCTTTAGTCCATCCCGACAAGAGACCCAGTACTTC. The encoded protein is CASSFSPSRQETQYF. The gene calls are TRBV7-3 and TRBJ2-5; no clear D gene. In germline, CDR1 is SGHTA, CDR2 FQGTGA. The V gene lost 3 bases and the J gene lost 2 bases, with 13 bases spanning the gap. This CDR3 has 15 residues.

The J gene is TRBJ1-1, the V gene TRBV19, with a possible D match to TRBD1 (5 bases). The CDR3 sequence is 16 residues long. Trimming left V 4 bases short and J 7 bases short, with 22 bases between. The V gene's germline CDR1 is LNHDA and CDR2 SQIVND (reference sequence). The CDR3 DNA is TGTGCCAGTAGTACCTTAGCCAGGGTATTAAGGAATGAAGCTTTCTTT. Its translation: CASSTLARVLRNEAFF.

The chain employs TRBV5-1 and TRBJ1-5; 8 bases map to TRBD1. Germline CDR1 SGHRS, CDR2 YFSETQ. The CDR3 consists of 16 residues. The J segment lost 3 bases and the V segment lost 0 bases, leaving 5 bases of the junction unmatched. The CDR3 spells CASSLDGQGNNQPQHF. DNA of the CDR3: TGCGCCAGCAGCTTGGACGGACAGGGAAACAATCAGCCCCAGCATTTT.

The J gene is TRBJ1-3, the V gene TRBV5-6; 10 nucleotides agree with TRBD1. V lost 2 bases and J lost 7; bases outside the gene matches: 9. The CDR3 runs to 16 residues. The germline V gene encodes CDR1 SGHDT and CDR2 YYEEEE. CDR3 nucleotides: TGTGCCAGCAGCTTTATTACCGGGACAGGGGTGAACACCATATATTTT. It is translated as CASSFITGTGVNTIYF.

The chain joins TRBV6-5 to TRBJ1-3; D unclear. Trimming shortened V by 2 bases and J by 3 bases, and 8 bases separated the two germline ends. CDR3 length: 14 residues. CDR1 and CDR2 (germline): MNHEY, SVGAGI. The CDR3 spells CASSYNGNGNTIYF. The CDR3 coding sequence is TGTGCCAGCAGTTACAACGGGAATGGAAACACCATATATTTT.

The chain employs TRBV11-2 and TRBJ2-7; TRBD1 aligns across 7 bases. The CDR3 has 16 residues. V shed 0 bases and J 2 bases; nucleotides not matched to a gene: 7. Germline lookup yields CDR1 SGHAT and CDR2 FQNNGV. CDR3 coding DNA: TGTGCCAGCAGCTTAGATACAGGACAGGCGACCTACGAGCAGTACTTC. The encoded protein is CASSLDTGQATYEQYF.